This T cell receptor (beta chain) appears in the sequencing data of a study of beta chain features in type 1 diabetes. Study-wide context: Over all samples combined, 107,917,701 sorted cells were examined. Regarding the study as a whole: Junctions at VDJ sites from type 1 diabetes patients had fewer insertions and more deletions.

Expressed TCRB transcripts were sequenced because the isolated RNA had all been reverse transcribed beforehand. Using immunoSEQ multiplex PCR, the repertoire was profiled, and TCRdb retains in-frame clones only, with some absent. The sample contains some 150,000 clones, approximately 52% of which appear only once. The CDR3 spans 15 residues. Looked up from germline, CDR1 is SGHTA and CDR2 is FQGNSA. Trimming took 3 bases from V and 6 from J; bases not matched to a gene: 4. For this clone: Its antigen is unidentified.

This TCR came from a young man in good health. The sample consisted of Tregs from blood. The chain employs TRBV7-2 and TRBJ2-1, with 11 bases identical to TRBD2. In DNA, the CDR3 is TGTGCCAGCAGCTTGGGACTAGCGGCGATCAATGAGCAGTTCTTC. This sequence encodes CASSLGLAAINEQFF.